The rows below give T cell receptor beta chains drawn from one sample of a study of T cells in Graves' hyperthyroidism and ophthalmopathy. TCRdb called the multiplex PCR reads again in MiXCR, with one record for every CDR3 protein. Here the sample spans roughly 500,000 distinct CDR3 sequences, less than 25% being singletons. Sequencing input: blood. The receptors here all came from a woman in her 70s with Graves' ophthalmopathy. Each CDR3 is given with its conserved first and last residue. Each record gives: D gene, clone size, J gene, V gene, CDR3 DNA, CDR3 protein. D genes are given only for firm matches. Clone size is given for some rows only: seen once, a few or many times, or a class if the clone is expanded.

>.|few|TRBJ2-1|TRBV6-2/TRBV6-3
TGTGCCAGCAGTTACTCGAACAGGTACAATGAGCAGTTCTTC
CASSYSNRYNEQFF
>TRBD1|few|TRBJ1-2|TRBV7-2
TGTGCCAACTCCCCGGGGACAGGGGAAGGCTACACCTTC
CANSPGTGEGYTF
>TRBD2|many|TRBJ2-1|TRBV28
TGTGCCAGCAGGACTAGCGGGAGAAATGAGCAGTTCTTC
CASRTSGRNEQFF
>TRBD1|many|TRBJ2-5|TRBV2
TGTGCCAGCAGTAAGACAGGGAAGGAGACCCAGTACTTC
CASSKTGKETQYF
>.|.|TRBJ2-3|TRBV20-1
TGCAGTGCTAGAGTCTGGGGTAGCACAGATACGCAGTATTTT
CSARVWGSTDTQYF
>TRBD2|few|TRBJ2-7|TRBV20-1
TGCAGTGCTAGAGATTTGAGCGGGAGGATCAACGAGCAGTACTTC
CSARDLSGRINEQYF
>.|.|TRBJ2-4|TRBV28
TGTGCCAGCAGCCAAGTAGGCGGGATCCTCGTAGCCAAAAACATTCAGTACTTC
CASSQVGGILVAKNIQYF
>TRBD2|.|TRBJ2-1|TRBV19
TGTGCCAGTAGTAAAACTAGCGGGAATCTCGGTGAGCAGTTCTTC
CASSKTSGNLGEQFF
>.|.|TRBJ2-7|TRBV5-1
TGCGCCAGCAGCTTGTCGAATGGGGGTTTAGAAGAGCAGTACTTC
CASSLSNGGLEEQYF
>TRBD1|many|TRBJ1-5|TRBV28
TGTGCCAGCAGTATGACAGGGGTGAATCAGCCCCAGCATTTT
CASSMTGVNQPQHF
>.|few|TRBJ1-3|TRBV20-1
TGCAGTGCTAGACAGATCTCTGGAAACACCATATATTTT
CSARQISGNTIYF
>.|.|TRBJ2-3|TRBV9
TGTGCCAGCAGCGTAGGGGTAGCGGCTTACACAGATACGCAGTATTTT
CASSVGVAAYTDTQYF
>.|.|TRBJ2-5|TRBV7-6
TGTGCCAGCAGCTTAGTAGGCCAGGAGACCCAGTACTTC
CASSLVGQETQYF
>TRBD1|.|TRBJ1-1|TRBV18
TGTGCCAGCTCACACCAGACACAGGGGGCAGGCACTGAAGCTTTCTTT
CASSHQTQGAGTEAFF
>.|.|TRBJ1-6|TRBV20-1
TGCAGTGCTGGCAGTAGCCAGCAGTATAATTCACCCCTCCACTTT
CSAGSSQQYNSPLHF
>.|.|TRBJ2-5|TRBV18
TGTGCCAGCTCACCGAGGGGCCCCCAAGAGACCCAGTACTTC
CASSPRGPQETQYF
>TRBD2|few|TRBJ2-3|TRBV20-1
TGCAGTGCTGGAATCCTAGCGGGAGGTGTAACAGATACGCAGTATTTT
CSAGILAGGVTDTQYF
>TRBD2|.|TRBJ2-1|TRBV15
TGTGCCACCAGCAGAGTACTAGCGGGGAACAATGAGCAGTTCTTC
CATSRVLAGNNEQFF
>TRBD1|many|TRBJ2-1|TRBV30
TGTGCCTGGAGTGCCGGGACAGTGAGTTCCAATGAGCAGTTCTTC
CAWSAGTVSSNEQFF
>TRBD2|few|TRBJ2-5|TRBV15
TGTGCCACCAGCAAAAGAAAAGGACTAGCGGGAGGCCAAGAGACCCAGTACTTC
CATSKRKGLAGGQETQYF
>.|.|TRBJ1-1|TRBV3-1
TGTGCCAGCAGCCCCCCCCCAGAGGGGAAAACTGAAGCTTTCTTT
CASSPPPEGKTEAFF
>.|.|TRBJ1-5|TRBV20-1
TGCAGTGCTAGAGGGTACGGGAGCAATCAGCCCCAGCATTTT
CSARGYGSNQPQHF
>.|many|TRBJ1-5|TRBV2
TGTGCCAGCGGGGAACAGGGTTTAGGCAATCAGCCCCAGCATTTT
CASGEQGLGNQPQHF
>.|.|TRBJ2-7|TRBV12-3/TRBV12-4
TGTGCCAGCAGTTTAGGCAGAAAATACGAGCAGTACTTC
CASSLGRKYEQYF
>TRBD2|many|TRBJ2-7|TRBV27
TGTGCCAGCAGTTCGACCCATAGCGGGAGGAGCTACGAGCAGTACTTC
CASSSTHSGRSYEQYF
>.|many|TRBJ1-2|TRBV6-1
TGTGCCAGCAGTATACCGGGACGGGACTATGGCTACACCTTC
CASSIPGRDYGYTF
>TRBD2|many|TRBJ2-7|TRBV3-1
TGTGCCAGCAGCCAAGACGATGGCGGGAGGGCCAACGAGCAGTACTTC
CASSQDDGGRANEQYF
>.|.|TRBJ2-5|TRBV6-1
TGTGCCAGCAGTTACGGGCTTGAGATAGAAGAGACCCAGTACTTC
CASSYGLEIEETQYF
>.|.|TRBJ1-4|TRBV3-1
TGTGCCAGCAGCCAAACTCACAGCTCTCTAGGGGAAAAACTGTTTTTT
CASSQTHSSLGEKLFF
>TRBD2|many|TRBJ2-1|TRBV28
TGTGCCAGCAGCCGTAGCGGGGCGACCTACAATGAGCAGTTCTTC
CASSRSGATYNEQFF
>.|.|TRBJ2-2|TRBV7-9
TGTGCCAGCCGCCAGTTGATCGGACAGAGAAACACCGGGGAGCTGTGTTTT
CASRQLIGQRNTGELCF
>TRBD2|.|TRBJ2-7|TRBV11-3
TGTGCCAGCAGCCCGCGGACTAGCGGGAGTGTCTACGAGCAGTACTTC
CASSPRTSGSVYEQYF
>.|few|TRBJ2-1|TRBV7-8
TGTGCCAGCAGCTTTGGTACGGTCTCCTACAATGAGCAGTTCTTC
CASSFGTVSYNEQFF
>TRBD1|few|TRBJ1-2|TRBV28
TGTGCCAGCAGTTTACCTACAGGGGGCCACTATGGCTACACCTTC
CASSLPTGGHYGYTF
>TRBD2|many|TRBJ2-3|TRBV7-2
TGTGCCAGCAGCTTAGGGACTAGCGGGAGTGGCACGCAGTATTTT
CASSLGTSGSGTQYF
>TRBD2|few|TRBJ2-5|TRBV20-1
TGCAGTGCTAGCGGATTCCCTAGCGGGAGGGCCGGGCAAGAGACCCAGTACTTC
CSASGFPSGRAGQETQYF
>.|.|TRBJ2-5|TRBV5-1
TGCGCCAGCAGCTACTTCGGCAGACAAGAGACCCAGTACTTC
CASSYFGRQETQYF
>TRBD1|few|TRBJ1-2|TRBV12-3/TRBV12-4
TGTGCCAGCAGTTTTATTGGGACGGCCAGGGGGGGCTACACCTTC
CASSFIGTARGGYTF
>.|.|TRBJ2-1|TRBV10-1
TGCGCCAGCAGTGTCGGTCGGGCCCTAAGCGGCAATGAGCAGTTCTTC
CASSVGRALSGNEQFF
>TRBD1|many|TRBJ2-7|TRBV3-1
TGTGCCAGCAGCCAAACCCCCCAGACAGGGGTCGGCGAGCAGTACTTC
CASSQTPQTGVGEQYF